This T cell receptor (beta chain) was captured in a study of blood T cell repertoires in COVID-19. The overall study: Samples of COVID-19 (acute and convalescent) were obtained from the United States, Italy and Spain. Sources were T cells, B-cell-depleted T cells, or PBMCs; the material itself was cDNA or gDNA.

Methods used by the authors: Reference gene primer amplification gave estimated nucleated cell counts. Clones were sequenced by immunoSEQ multiplex PCR, and TCRdb holds only the in-frame ones, with some missing. V and J calls and clone size are copied from that table; D and trimming were computed from the DNA. The data hold around 82,000 clones, with over 75% observed a single time. This clone was counted only a few times. The germline CDR1 and CDR2 sequences are SGHNT and YYREEE (reference sequence). This CDR3 is 14 amino acids long. With 5 bases removed from V and 1 base from J, the gap between germline ends came to 12 bases.

This chain uses TRBV5-4 with TRBJ1-2; D is undetermined. This TCR was recovered from a human donor in a cohort sampled during active COVID-19. What was sequenced was peripheral blood. The CDR3 region has the DNA TGTGCCAGCAGTCCTCTGGAGGGTAACTATGGCTACACCTTC. The encoded protein is CASSPLEGNYGYTF.